The rows below give T cell receptor beta chains drawn from one sample of a study of T cells in localized non-small cell lung cancer. Produced via immunoSEQ multiplex PCR; TCRdb's table is partial and in-frame only. The sample lists about 1,100 clones, under 25% occurring once. The material was normal lung tissue next to the tumor, obtained before any cancer treatment. These receptor sequences come from a female donor over 55 with stage I lung adenocarcinoma. The CDR3 runs from the conserved cysteine through the conserved F or W. D genes are given only for firm matches. Clone size is shown for a subset of rows, as once, few, many or a class of expanded clone.

>TRBJ2-7|NA|TRBV30|NA
CAYRRTALSYEQYF
TGTGCCTACCGTAGGACAGCTCTCTCCTACGAGCAGTACTTC
>TRBJ1-3|few|TRBV19|NA
CAARAGTSSGNTIYF
TGTGCCGCTCGGGCGGGGACTTCCTCTGGAAACACCATATATTTT
>TRBJ2-5|few|TRBV6-8|NA
CASSALGAGGETQYF
TGTGCCAGCAGTGCTCTAGGGGCTGGGGGGGAGACCCAGTACTTC
>TRBJ2-5|medium-sized|TRBV11-3|NA
CASSPGDGGLRETQYF
TGTGCCAGCAGCCCCGGGGACGGGGGGCTGAGAGAGACCCAGTACTTC
>TRBJ1-1|NA|TRBV25-1|NA
CASSERPAAGAFF
TGTGCCAGCAGTGAACGACCTGCCGCGGGTGCTTTCTTT
>TRBJ1-3|NA|TRBV9|NA
CASSRGDGNTIYF
TGTGCCAGCAGCAGGGGTGACGGAAACACCATATATTTT
>TRBJ1-1|NA|TRBV19|TRBD1
CASRNRGGDTEAFF
TGTGCCAGTCGAAACAGGGGGGGGGACACTGAAGCTTTCTTT
>TRBJ2-7|medium-sized|TRBV11-3|TRBD2
CASSSGLSFAYEQYF
TGTGCCAGCAGCTCGGGACTATCCTTCGCCTACGAGCAGTACTTC
>TRBJ1-1|few|TRBV23-1|TRBD1
CASSRTGLTEAFF
TGCGCCAGCAGCCGGACAGGGCTAACTGAAGCTTTCTTT
>TRBJ2-5|few|TRBV9|NA
CASSVRAGGKETQYF
TGTGCCAGCAGCGTAAGGGCGGGTGGCAAAGAGACCCAGTACTTC
>TRBJ1-2|few|TRBV11-1|NA
CASSLQTENYGYTF
TGTGCCAGCAGCCTCCAGACAGAGAACTATGGCTACACCTTC